The clone carrying this T cell receptor beta chain was seen repeatedly, ten times or more. The data were taken from a study of T cells in Graves' hyperthyroidism and ophthalmopathy. CDR3 length: 13 amino acids. Trimming pared 1 base from V and 1 base from J, leaving 5 bases between. Germline V gene sequence: CDR1 SGHAT, CDR2 FQNNGV. Absent ophthalmopathy progression within 18 months defined stable Graves' hyperthyroidism. Researchers took RNA transcripts and amplified the TCR beta CDR3 regions from them. Initially, a first-round RT-PCR of the TCR CDR3 employed the HTBI primer set. TCRdb recomputed calls from the multiplex PCR reads with MiXCR, one row per CDR3 protein. This table has fewer than 550,000 distinct CDR3 sequences, around 14% appearing once.

This receptor was obtained from a young woman with Graves' hyperthyroidism. The chain joins TRBV11-2 to TRBJ2-7; D ambiguous. Material for sequencing was blood. The CDR3 region is CASSLGESYEQYF. CDR3 nucleotide sequence: TGTGCCAGCAGCTTAGGGGAATCCTACGAGCAGTACTTC.